This T cell receptor (beta chain) was captured in a study of molecular identifiers for immune sequencing clone quantification. Each CDR3 protein gets one entry after TCRdb re-called the PCR reads with MiXCR. In the table there are about 630,000 distinct CDR3 sequences, 25% of which are singletons. This clonotype was observed at least ten times. CDR1 SGDLS and CDR2 YYNGEE come from the germline V gene. There are 13 residues in the CDR3. The ends lost 7 bases at V and 5 bases at J; junction bases unmatched: 7. This clonotype originated in a human donor in good health. Some libraries in this study had Jurkat cell RNA spiked in. The sample taken for sequencing was naive CD8+ T cells from blood, with Jurkat cell RNA spiked in. Noted subset: FACS-sorted CD8+CD4-CCR7+CD45RA+ naive T cells. The chain couples TRBV9 to TRBJ1-1; 8 nucleotides line up with TRBD1. For the CDR3, the DNA is TGTGCCAGCGGAACAGGGGGAGGAACTGAAGCTTTCTTT. This sequence encodes CASGTGGGTEAFF.